These 19 T cell receptor beta chains were all obtained from the same sample, sequenced in a study of cytomegalovirus exposure and HLA in healthy donors. Primers included in the PCR were 60 Vbeta and 13 Jbeta primers. Assay: immunoSEQ multiplex PCR; the TCRdb copy retains only in-frame clones and omits some. Of about 150,000 clones listed, approximately 80% are singletons. Source material: PBMCs. Receptor source: a male donor in good health and CMV-seropositive.

This sequence joins TRBV6-5 and TRBJ2-1; D possibly corresponds to TRBD2 (6 bases). Germline CDR1 is MNHEY and CDR2 is SVGAGI. V was pared by 5 bases and J by 9 bases, with 20 bases between. The CDR3 length is 15 residues. This CDR3 is CASSRTFPGLAEQFF. The CDR3 bases are TGTGCCAGCAGTCGTACTTTCCCGGGACTGGCTGAGCAGTTCTTC.

This sequence joins TRBV5-1 and TRBJ2-1; possibly TRBD1 for D (6 bases). From germline, CDR1 is SGHRS and CDR2 YFSETQ. V was clipped by 4 bases and J by 2 bases, with 16 bases between them. The CDR3 covers 16 residues. In DNA form, the CDR3 reads TGCGCCAGCAGCGAGCAGGGGACACGGGCCTACAATGAGCAGTTCTTC. Its protein product is CASSEQGTRAYNEQFF.

The J gene is TRBJ2-5, the V gene TRBV28; D may be TRBD1 (6 bases). This CDR3 spans 16 amino acids. Germline CDR1 and CDR2: MDHEN and SYDVKM. V lost 2 bases and J lost 4, with 17 bases in between. In DNA, the CDR3 is TGTGCCAGCAGTTTAGGTGGGTTGGGGGCAAGAGAGACCCAGTACTTC. Residues: CASSLGGLGARETQYF.

This rearrangement joins TRBV4-1 to TRBJ2-7; D is perhaps TRBD1 (6 bases). Germline CDR1 reads MGHRA; CDR2 reads YSYEKL. V dropped 4 bases and J dropped 6 bases, with 16 bases sitting between them. CDR3 length: 14 amino acids. CDR3 nucleotides: TGCGCCAGCAGCCCTCGGACAGCCGACCTCGAGCAGTACTTC. It translates to CASSPRTADLEQYF.

V is TRBV15 and J is TRBJ2-6; 10 positions agree with TRBD1. J gave up 1 base and V 3 bases, and 0 bases lay outside the gene matches. The CDR3 runs to 16 residues. Germline-derived CDR1 and CDR2 are LNHNV and YYDKDF (reference sequence). This chain's CDR3 is CATSRDRGSGANVLTF. The CDR3 bases are TGTGCCACCAGCAGGGACAGGGGGTCTGGGGCCAACGTCCTGACTTTC.

The rearrangement links TRBV6-5 to TRBJ1-4, with D maybe TRBD1 (5 bases). The CDR3 length is 14 residues. The germline V gene has CDR1 MNHEY and CDR2 SVGAGI. The chain's CDR3 is CATAPGSWDEKLFF. For the CDR3, the DNA is TGTGCAACAGCCCCAGGGTCTTGGGATGAAAAACTGTTTTTT.

The chain has TRBV7-2 and TRBJ2-3, with 10 bases identical to TRBD2. V shed 2 bases and J 2 bases; nucleotides not matched to a gene: 7. Germline CDR1 reads SGHTA; CDR2 reads FQGNSA. CDR3 length: 17 residues. CDR3 sequence reads: CASSLLLLAGPTDTQYF. CDR3 DNA: TGTGCCAGCAGCTTATTATTACTAGCGGGGCCCACAGATACGCAGTATTTT.

To note about this clone: Mismatch with germline at one junction end may stem from a read error. The chain carries TRBV7-9 and TRBJ2-3; D may be TRBD2 (6 bases). CDR3 length equals 14 residues. The germline gives CDR1 SEHNR, CDR2 FQNEAQ (reference sequence). Here the CDR3 DNA reads TGTTCCAGCAGCGGCGGACTAAGGGCAGATACGCAGTATTTT. It specifies CSSSGGLRADTQYF.

The gene calls are TRBV5-7 and TRBJ1-1; D is uncertain. Being an ORF, TRBV5-7 has a function that is uncertain. The CDR3 spans 14 residues. Deletions cut 7 bases from V and 3 bases from J, with 16 bases between. The CDR3 coding sequence is TGTGCCAGCCCCCGCCGCAGGAAATACACTGAAGCTTTCTTT. Its translation is CASPRRRKYTEAFF.

The V and J genes are TRBV7-3 and TRBJ2-5; D may be TRBD2 (6 bases). V lost 5 bases, J lost 5 bases, and 18 bases lay in between. Germline V CDR1 and CDR2: SGHTA, FQGTGA. The CDR3 consists of 15 residues. The CDR3 DNA sequence: TGTGCCAGCAGCCCCCAAGTGGGCGGGGAGGAGACCCAGTACTTC. It yields the protein CASSPQVGGEETQYF.

This chain joins TRBV9 and TRBJ2-3; 15 bases map to TRBD2. The junction had 6 bases not matched to a gene; V was cut back by 2 bases and J by 2 bases. Germline values: CDR1 SGDLS, CDR2 YYNGEE. The CDR3 is 18 residues long. CDR3 amino acids: CASSVGTSGRLTTDTQYF. DNA of the CDR3: TGTGCCAGCAGCGTGGGGACTAGCGGGAGGCTCACCACAGATACGCAGTATTTT.

The rearrangement joins TRBV4-1 to TRBJ1-1; 7 bases align to TRBD1. Trimming at V came to 0 bases and at J to 4 bases, leaving 11 bases not matched to a gene. CDR1 MGHRA and CDR2 YSYEKL come from the germline V gene. The CDR3 extends over 17 amino acids. The CDR3 here is CASSQDWATGSRTEAFF. CDR3 in DNA: TGCGCCAGCAGCCAAGATTGGGCGACAGGGAGTCGCACTGAAGCTTTCTTT.

This clone was seen a few times. The rearrangement joins TRBV16 to TRBJ1-5; tentatively, D is TRBD1 (5 bases). From germline, CDR1 is KGHSY and CDR2 FQNENV. V was pared by 8 bases and J by 5 bases, with 13 bases between. The CDR3 has 13 amino acids. The CDR3 DNA is TGTGCCAGCTCTCGGGGCGGGGATCAGCCCCAGCATTTT. Translated, it gives CASSRGGDQPQHF.

The CDR3 here is CASGRTGYEQYF. The CDR3 DNA sequence: TGTGCCAGCGGACGAACAGGGTACGAGCAGTACTTC. V and J are TRBV11-1 and TRBJ2-7; a weak D match, TRBD1 (6 bases). The CDR3 loop spans 12 amino acids. Trimming pared 8 bases from V and 4 bases from J, leaving 12 bases between. Germline V gene sequence: CDR1 SGHAT, CDR2 FQDESV (reference sequence). Drawing the rest from reference TRBV11-1 and TRBJ2-7, the complete variable domain is EAEVAQSPRYKITEKSQAVAFWCDPISGHATLYWYRQILGQGPELLVQFQDESVVDDSQLPKDRFSAERLKGVDSTLKIQPAELGDSAMYLCASGRTGYEQYFGPGTRLTVT.

In nucleotides, the CDR3 is TGTGCCAGCAGAACAGGGTGGGCTAATGAAAAACTGTTTTTT. Encoded protein: CASRTGWANEKLFF. The chain uses TRBV27 and TRBJ1-4; D might be TRBD1 (6 bases). The CDR3 extends over 14 amino acids. V was trimmed by 6 bases and J by 3 bases, leaving 11 bases between them. CDR1 and CDR2 (germline): MNHEY, SMNVEV (reference sequence).

This clone was seen a few times. V gene TRBV6-5 combines with J gene TRBJ2-7; 7 bases agree with TRBD1. Germline assignment: CDR1 MNHEY and CDR2 SVGAGI. The CDR3 is made up of 16 amino acids. V shed 2 bases and J 3 bases; nucleotides not matched to a gene: 10. The CDR3 bases are TGTGCCAGCAGTTACATCGGGACAGTTGGGAACTACGAGCAGTACTTC. Translation gives CASSYIGTVGNYEQYF.

The V call is TRBV29-1, the J call TRBJ1-2; no clear D. The CDR3 consists of 12 residues. Trimming removed 4 bases from V and 8 bases from J, with 14 bases in between. Germline assignment: CDR1 SQVTM and CDR2 ANQGSEA. The DNA of the CDR3 is TGCAGCGTTGTGGGAGGGAACGGCGGCTACACCTTC. Encoded protein: CSVVGGNGGYTF.

Worth noting for this clone: Relative to the germline gene, one junction end is altered; a read error may explain this. CDR3 coding DNA: TGTTCCAGCAGCCCCCAGGCTACGGGGTTC. Residues: CSSSPQATGF. The chain employs TRBV7-9 and TRBJ1-2; no reliable D call. CDR1 is SEHNR and CDR2 is FQNEAQ in the germline V gene (reference sequence). CDR3 length: 10 residues.

The V and J genes are TRBV11-2 and TRBJ2-1; tentatively, D is TRBD2 (6 bases). V gave up 4 bases and J gave up 15 bases, with 19 bases separating them. Germline V gene sequence: CDR1 SGHAT, CDR2 FQNNGV. The CDR3 contains 13 residues. In DNA, the CDR3 is TGTGCCAGCAGCTCCACTCGGGAACTAGCCCTGTTCTTC. Amino acids: CASSSTRELALFF.